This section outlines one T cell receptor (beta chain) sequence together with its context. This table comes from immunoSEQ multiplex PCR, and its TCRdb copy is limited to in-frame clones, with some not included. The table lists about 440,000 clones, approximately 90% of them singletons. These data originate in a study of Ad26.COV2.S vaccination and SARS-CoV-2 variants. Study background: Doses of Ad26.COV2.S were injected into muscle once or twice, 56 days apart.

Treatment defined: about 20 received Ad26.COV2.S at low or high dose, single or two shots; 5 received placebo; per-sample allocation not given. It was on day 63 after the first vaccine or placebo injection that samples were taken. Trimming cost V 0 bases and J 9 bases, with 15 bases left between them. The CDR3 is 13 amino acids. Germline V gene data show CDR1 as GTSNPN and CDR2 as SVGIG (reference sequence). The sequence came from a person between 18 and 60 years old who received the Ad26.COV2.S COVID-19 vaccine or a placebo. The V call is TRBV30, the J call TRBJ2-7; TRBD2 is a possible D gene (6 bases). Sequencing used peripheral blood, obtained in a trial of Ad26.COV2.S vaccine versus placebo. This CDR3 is CAWSVDGGLGQYF. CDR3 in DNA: TGTGCCTGGAGTGTGGACGGGGGACTTGGGCAGTACTTC.